What follows is one TCR beta chain and its context. As yet, its antigen is unknown. This specimen comes from a study of radiotherapy plus CTLA-4 blockade in lung cancer. Background on the study: Overall, 18% of patients showed an objective response, while about 29% attained disease control.

Clones were read by immunoSEQ multiplex PCR, and TCRdb kept only the in-frame ones, dropping some. The sample consists of some 38,000 clones, over 70% of them appearing once. Broader study findings: Following radiotherapy plus ipilimumab, tumor-derived TCR clones expanded in the blood. With interferon-beta, early dynamics of blood T cell clones were reported to best predict response.

The CDR3 is made up of 15 amino acids. Trimming took 4 bases from V and 1 from J, leaving 12 bases between them. The germline V gene has CDR1 LNHDA and CDR2 SQIVND (reference sequence). With ipilimumab providing CTLA-4 blockade, focal radiation was administered to patients who had chemo-refractory metastatic non-small-cell lung cancer. The J gene is TRBJ2-3, the V gene TRBV19, with D maybe TRBD1 (7 bases). The specimen was peripheral blood, collected from a patient treated with radiotherapy plus ipilimumab. The clonotype comes from a human donor with non-small cell lung cancer who had stable disease on radiotherapy plus ipilimumab. The chain's CDR3 is CASSTGGTGTDTQYF. The CDR3 nucleotides read TGTGCCAGTAGTACCGGAGGGACAGGCACAGATACGCAGTATTTT.